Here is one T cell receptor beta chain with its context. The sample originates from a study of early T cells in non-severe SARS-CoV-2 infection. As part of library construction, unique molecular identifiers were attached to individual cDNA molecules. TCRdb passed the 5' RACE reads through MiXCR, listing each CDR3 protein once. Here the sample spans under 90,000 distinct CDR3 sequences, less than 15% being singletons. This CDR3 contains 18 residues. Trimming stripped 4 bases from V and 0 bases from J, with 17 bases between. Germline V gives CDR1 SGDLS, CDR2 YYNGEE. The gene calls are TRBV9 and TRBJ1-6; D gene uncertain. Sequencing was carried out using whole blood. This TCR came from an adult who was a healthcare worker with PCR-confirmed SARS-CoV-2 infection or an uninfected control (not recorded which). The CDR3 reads CASSRTGGKGSYNSPLHF. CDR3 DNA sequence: TGTGCCAGCAGCCGCACCGGAGGAAAAGGCTCCTATAATTCACCCCTCCACTTT.